This T cell receptor (beta chain) derives from a study of blood T cell repertoires in COVID-19. This CDR3 is 16 amino acids long. Per the germline V gene, CDR1 is LGHDT and CDR2 is YNNKEL (reference sequence). Trimming left V 0 bases short and J 0 bases short, with 10 bases between. Data came from immunoSEQ multiplex PCR; TCRdb stores just in-frame clones and leaves some out. The top ten hold 10% of the sample, which has more than 350,000 clones, 80% to 90% seen once. Patients from Seattle were sampled longitudinally, starting during active infection. The sample comprised peripheral blood. V usage is TRBV3-1 (or the pseudogene TRBV3-2) and J usage is TRBJ2-3; D is ambiguous. This clonotype was obtained from a woman aged 25 to 39 with COVID-19, enrolled during active disease. CDR3 nucleotide sequence: TGTGCCAGCAGCCAAGAAGTGGCTTCTAGCACAGATACGCAGTATTTT. It translates to CASSQEVASSTDTQYF.